This T cell receptor (beta chain) was sequenced for a study of immune evolution from preneoplasia to lung adenocarcinoma. Germline V gene sequence: CDR1 SNHLY, CDR2 FYNNEI. This CDR3 contains 12 residues. V lost 8 bases, J lost 6 bases, and 7 bases stayed unmatched. Histologic diagnosis was independently verified by two lung pathologists. Clones were sequenced by immunoSEQ multiplex PCR, and TCRdb holds only the in-frame ones, with some missing. The table lists 4,000 to 6,000 clones, roughly 75% of them singletons, with about 14% in the top ten. The chain combines TRBV2 with TRBJ2-7, with TRBD1 matching 7 bases. The receptor was isolated from a person aged 50-75 years with lung adenocarcinoma. Sequences were obtained from FFPE normal lung tissue adjacent to the tumor. The chain's CDR3 is CASGQDSTEQYF. CDR3 in DNA: TGTGCCAGCGGACAGGATTCCACCGAGCAGTACTTC.